This TCR beta chain is from a study of cytomegalovirus exposure and HLA in healthy donors. Study outcomes and limitations: Later on, an analysis showed TCR association rates differing by HLA locus, with DRB1 the most and HLA-C the fewest. A later analysis by the authors found several of the most significant clusters apparently linked to common viral pathogens.

Worth noting for this clone: Antigen unknown.

This PCR relied on a set of 60 Vbeta primers and 13 Jbeta primers. Produced via immunoSEQ multiplex PCR; TCRdb's table is partial and in-frame only. The sample lists approximately 150,000 clones, roughly three quarters occurring once. Trimming cost V 5 bases and J 9 bases, with 18 bases left between them. Germline values: CDR1 MDHEN, CDR2 SYDVKM. The CDR3 totals 14 residues. The sequenced material came from PBMCs. J is TRBJ2-3 and V is TRBV28; tentatively, D is TRBD1 (5 bases). The sequence was collected from a female donor in good health and CMV-seronegative. The CDR3, as DNA: TGTGCCAGCAGTCCTCCGGGCCTAACAGGAACGCAGTATTTT. Translated: CASSPPGLTGTQYF.